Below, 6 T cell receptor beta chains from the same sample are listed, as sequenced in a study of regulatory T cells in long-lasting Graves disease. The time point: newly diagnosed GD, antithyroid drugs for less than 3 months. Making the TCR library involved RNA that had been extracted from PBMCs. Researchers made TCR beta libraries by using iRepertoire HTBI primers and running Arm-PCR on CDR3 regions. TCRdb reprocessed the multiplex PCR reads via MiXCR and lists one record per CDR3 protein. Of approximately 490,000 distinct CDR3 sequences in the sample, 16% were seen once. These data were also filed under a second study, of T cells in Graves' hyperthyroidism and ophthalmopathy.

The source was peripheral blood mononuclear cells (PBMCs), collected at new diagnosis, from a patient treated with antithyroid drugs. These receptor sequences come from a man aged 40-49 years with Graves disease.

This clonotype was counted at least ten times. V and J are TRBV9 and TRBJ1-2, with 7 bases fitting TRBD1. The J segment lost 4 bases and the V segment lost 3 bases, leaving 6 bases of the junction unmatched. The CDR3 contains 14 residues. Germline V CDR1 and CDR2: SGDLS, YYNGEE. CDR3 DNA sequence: TGTGCCAGCAGCGGGACAGGAGACCTCTATGGCTACACCTTC. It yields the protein CASSGTGDLYGYTF.

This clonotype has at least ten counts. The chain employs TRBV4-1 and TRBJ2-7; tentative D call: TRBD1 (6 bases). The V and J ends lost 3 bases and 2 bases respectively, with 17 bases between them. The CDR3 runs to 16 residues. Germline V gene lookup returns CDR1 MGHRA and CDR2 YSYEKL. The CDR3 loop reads CASSQTTGTRTYEQYF. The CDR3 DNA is TGCGCCAGCAGCCAGACGACCGGGACACGAACCTACGAGCAGTACTTC.

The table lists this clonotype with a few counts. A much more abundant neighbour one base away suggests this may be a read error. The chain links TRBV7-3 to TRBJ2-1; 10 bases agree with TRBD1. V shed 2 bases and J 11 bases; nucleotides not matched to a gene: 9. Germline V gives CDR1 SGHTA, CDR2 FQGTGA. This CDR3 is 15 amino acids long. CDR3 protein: CASSLGDRGRNKQFF. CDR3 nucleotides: TGTGCCAGCAGCTTAGGGGACAGGGGCCGAAATAAGCAGTTCTTC. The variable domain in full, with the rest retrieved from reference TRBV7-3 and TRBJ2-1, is GAGVSQTPSNKVTEKGKYVELRCDPISGHTALYWYRQSLGQGPEFLIYFQGTGAADDSGLPNDRFFAVRPEGSVSTLKIQRTERGDSAVYLCASSLGDRGRNKQFFGPGTRLTVL.

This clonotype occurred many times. This CDR3 is CASSLDSAPRAFF. CDR3 coding DNA: TGTGCCAGCAGCTTAGATTCGGCACCGCGGGCTTTCTTT. This chain links TRBV11-2 with TRBJ1-1; D remains unclear. Germline values: CDR1 SGHAT, CDR2 FQNNGV. The CDR3 spans 13 residues. V lost 0 bases to trimming and J lost 11 bases, with 13 bases between them. The full variable domain, with the rest looked up from reference TRBV11-2 and TRBJ1-1, is EAGVAQSPRYKIIEKRQSVAFWCNPISGHATLYWYQQILGQGPKLLIQFQNNGVVDDSQLPKDRFSAERLKGVDSTLKIQPAKLEDSAVYLCASSLDSAPRAFFGQGTRLTVV.

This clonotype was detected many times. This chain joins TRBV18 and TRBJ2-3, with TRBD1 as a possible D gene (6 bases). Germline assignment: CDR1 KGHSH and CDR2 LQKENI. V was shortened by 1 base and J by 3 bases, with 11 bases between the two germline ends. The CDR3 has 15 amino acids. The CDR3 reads CASSPLGARTDTQYF. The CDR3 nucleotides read TGTGCCAGCTCACCACTGGGGGCTCGGACAGATACGCAGTATTTT.

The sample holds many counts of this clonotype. CDR3: CASSATRGSETQYF. CDR3 in DNA: TGTGCCAGCAGCGCTACCAGGGGATCAGAGACCCAGTACTTC. V is TRBV11-2 and J is TRBJ2-5; D is possibly TRBD1 (6 bases). Germline loops: CDR1 SGHAT, CDR2 FQNNGV. The V and J ends lost 5 bases and 4 bases respectively, with 14 bases between them. This CDR3 spans 14 amino acids.